The clone carrying this T cell receptor beta chain was found a few times. Its target is not known. The CDR3 length is 15 residues. With 0 bases removed from V and 1 base from J, the gap between germline ends came to 10 bases. Germline loops: CDR1 SGHRS, CDR2 YFSETQ. The data originate from a study of glioma-infiltrating T cells after dendritic cell vaccination. Across the study: Samples are from glioblastoma patients in Phase I and II dendritic cell vaccine trials. Patients received three intradermal dendritic cell vaccine injections at biweekly intervals. Study-level results: TCR clonality showed no direct relationship with survival.

Indicated time point: after dendritic cell vaccination, including at tumor progression/relapse. Clones were read by immunoSEQ multiplex PCR, and TCRdb kept only the in-frame ones, dropping some. The sample includes about 100,000 clones, approximately 84% seen only once; the top ten take around 5.4%. The gene calls are TRBV5-1 and TRBJ1-1, with D perhaps matching TRBD1 (6 bases). The sequence came from a human donor with glioblastoma. Sequenced here: blood, sampled after dendritic cell vaccination. Here the CDR3 DNA reads TGCGCCAGCAGCTTGGAGGGGGAGTGGAACACTGAAGCTTTCTTT. Protein product: CASSLEGEWNTEAFF.